This TCR beta chain was sequenced during a study of blood T cell repertoires in COVID-19. The overall study: Specimens from acute and convalescent COVID-19 originated in the United States, Italy and Spain. PBMCs, B-cell-depleted T cells, or T cells provided the cDNA or gDNA that made up the material.

Original processing notes: By means of reference gene primer amplification, nucleated cell counts were estimated. Sequenced by immunoSEQ multiplex PCR; TCRdb stores in-frame clones only, minus some. V and J calls plus clone size are reproduced from that table; the DNA served to infer D and trimming. This sample yields more than 50,000 clones, of which roughly four fifths are seen a single time; roughly 13% belongs to the top ten. Germline CDR1 SGHTA, CDR2 FQGNSA. V gave up 5 bases and J gave up 2 bases; unmatched junction bases: 8. The CDR3 is made up of 16 amino acids. Material for sequencing was peripheral blood. This clonotype was sampled from a human donor in a cohort sampled during active COVID-19. V and J are TRBV7-2 and TRBJ2-5; 10 bases are a match to TRBD2. This CDR3 is CASSPSSGGTQETQYF. As DNA, the CDR3 is TGTGCCAGCAGCCCCTCTAGCGGGGGCACTCAAGAGACCCAGTACTTC.